This entry lists 12 T cell receptor beta chains sequenced from one sample in a study of cytomegalovirus exposure and HLA in healthy donors. The PCR employed 60 Vbeta primers together with 13 Jbeta primers. The repertoire was sequenced with immunoSEQ multiplex PCR; TCRdb's copy has only in-frame clones and lacks some. The sample comprises under 150,000 clones, about 80% of which are singletons, and about 2.5% rests with the top ten. The material sequenced was PBMCs. The receptors were gathered from a man aged 25 to 45 in good health and CMV-seronegative.

Only a few counts were recorded for this clone. The same CDR3 can be traced to other DNA sequences in this sample. The chain links TRBV28 to TRBJ1-5; weak D call: TRBD1 (5 bases). This CDR3 contains 14 residues. In germline, CDR1 is MDHEN, CDR2 SYDVKM. The V end lost 6 bases, the J end lost 3 bases, and 12 bases lay between the germline ends. CDR3 nucleotide sequence: TGTGCCAGCAGCCTGACAGTTTCCAATCAGCCCCAGCATTTT. Its protein product is CASSLTVSNQPQHF.

The chain couples TRBV18 to TRBJ2-1, with D possibly TRBD2 on 5 matching bases. The germline V gene encodes CDR1 KGHSH and CDR2 LQKENI. The CDR3 consists of 16 residues. V was pared by 6 bases and J by 8 bases, with 23 bases between. The CDR3: CASSQTSEAGGDEQFF. The CDR3 DNA is TGTGCCAGCTCGCAAACCAGCGAGGCGGGCGGCGATGAGCAGTTCTTC.

The J gene is TRBJ1-1, the V gene TRBV4-2, with TRBD1 matching 7 bases. J gave up 1 base and V 0 bases, and 5 bases lay outside the gene matches. The CDR3 has 16 residues. Per the germline V gene, CDR1 is LGHNA and CDR2 is YNFKEQ. DNA of the CDR3: TGTGCCAGCAGCCAAGATCTGGCAGGGGGGAACACTGAAGCTTTCTTT. This sequence encodes CASSQDLAGGNTEAFF.

The chain has TRBV7-9 and TRBJ1-1; TRBD1 aligns across 7 bases. The germline V gene encodes CDR1 SEHNR and CDR2 FQNEAQ (reference sequence). The CDR3 sequence is 11 residues long. The J segment lost 8 bases and the V segment lost 6 bases, leaving 3 bases of the junction unmatched. The CDR3 reads CASRGQLEAFF. The CDR3, as DNA: TGTGCCAGCAGGGGACAGTTGGAAGCTTTCTTT.

The chain carries TRBV18 and TRBJ2-3, with TRBD2 identical over 10 bases. Germline V lookup: CDR1 KGHSH, CDR2 LQKENI. The CDR3 has 17 amino acids. The junction had 7 bases not matched to a gene; V was cut back by 3 bases and J by 1 base. The DNA of the CDR3 is TGTGCCAGCTCACCTGAGGGGCTAGCGGGAGGCACAGATACGCAGTATTTT. This translates into CASSPEGLAGGTDTQYF.

This chain uses TRBV10-1 with TRBJ2-3; 8 nucleotides match TRBD2. This CDR3 region has 15 residues. Per the germline V gene, CDR1 is WNHNN and CDR2 is SYGVQD (reference sequence). V shed 3 bases and J 1 base; nucleotides not matched to a gene: 3. The CDR3 loop is CASSESGRGTDTQYF. The CDR3 nucleotides read TGCGCCAGCAGTGAAAGCGGGAGAGGCACAGATACGCAGTATTTT.

This clone has just a few counts. The chain is built from TRBV27 and TRBJ2-7, with 14 bases that match TRBD2. The CDR3 length is 17 residues. With 2 bases clipped from V and 6 bases from J, the junction kept 9 bases outside the gene matches. Germline loops: CDR1 MNHEY, CDR2 SMNVEV (reference sequence). CDR3 nucleotide sequence: TGTGCCAGCAGTTTAGGGGGACTAGCGGGAGTTTGGAGCGAGCAGTACTTC. This sequence encodes CASSLGGLAGVWSEQYF.

V and J are TRBV7-6 and TRBJ2-3; 7 positions agree with TRBD2. The CDR3 totals 14 residues. CDR1 SGHVS and CDR2 FNYEAQ come from the germline V gene. J was trimmed by 4 bases and V by 0 bases; bases with no gene match: 1. In DNA form, the CDR3 reads TGTGCCAGCAGCTTAGCGGGAGGGGCAGATACGCAGTATTTT. Translating it yields CASSLAGGADTQYF.

The V and J genes are TRBV28 and TRBJ2-7; 13 nucleotides match TRBD2. The CDR3 totals 22 residues. The V and J ends lost 6 bases and 3 bases, in that order; junction bases with no gene match: 26. Germline assignment: CDR1 MDHEN and CDR2 SYDVKM. CDR3 in DNA: TGTGCCAGCAGCCCCGGGACTAGCGGGATGATCTTCTACACGTCCTACATCTACGAGCAGTACTTC. Its protein is CASSPGTSGMIFYTSYIYEQYF.

V and J are TRBV29-1 and TRBJ1-2; D remains unclear. The CDR3 spans 12 residues. Germline CDR1 SQVTM, CDR2 ANQGSEA. Trimming left V 4 bases short and J 3 bases short, with 9 bases between. The CDR3: CSVAREHYGYTF. In DNA form, the CDR3 reads TGCAGCGTTGCCCGGGAACACTATGGCTACACCTTC.

The chain employs TRBV27 and TRBJ1-1; 7 bases are shared with TRBD1. This CDR3 contains 13 residues. J was trimmed by 8 bases and V by 1 base; bases with no gene match: 4. Germline V gene data show CDR1 as MNHEY and CDR2 as SMNVEV (reference sequence). DNA for the CDR3: TGTGCCAGCAGTTTATTTCGGACAGGCGAAGCTTTCTTT. Encoded protein: CASSLFRTGEAFF.

The chain joins TRBV27 to TRBJ2-7, with 7 nucleotides matching TRBD1. CDR1 and CDR2 (germline): MNHEY, SMNVEV (reference sequence). V was pared by 8 bases and J by 3 bases, with 1 base of the junction left unmatched. The length of the CDR3 is 11 residues. In DNA form, the CDR3 reads TGTGCCAGCGGGGACAGCTACGAGCAGTACTTC. Translation: CASGDSYEQYF.